This TCR beta chain is from a study of identical twins. One entry per CDR3 protein results from TCRdb running MiXCR on the 5' RACE reads. The sample lists hundreds of thousands of distinct CDR3 sequences, approximately 6.1% seen once, with 1.5% to 2% in the top ten. Trimming removed 0 bases at V and 3 bases at J, with 21 bases between. The CDR3 is 18 residues long. CDR1 is SGHRS, CDR2 YFSETQ, per germline. The J gene is TRBJ1-2, the V gene TRBV5-1; D is uncertain. This TCR derives from a man younger than 30 in good health. The sequenced material came from naive T cells sorted from blood. The CDR3 DNA reads TGCGCCAGCAGCTTGGCGGTCTGGGAGCATCCTCGTGACTATGGCTACACCTTC. This codes for CASSLAVWEHPRDYGYTF.